Each of the 10 T cell receptor beta chains below was sequenced from the same sample in a study of blood T cell repertoires in COVID-19. Using immunoSEQ multiplex PCR, the repertoire was profiled, and TCRdb retains in-frame clones only, with some absent. The sample has fewer than 100,000 clones, 70% to 90% seen once. Sequencing used peripheral blood. These receptors all stem from a human donor with acute or convalescent COVID-19. The donor label of this sample is uncertain.

This chain links TRBV19 with TRBJ2-2; TRBD2 agrees at 7 bases. CDR1 and CDR2 (germline): LNHDA, SQIVND (reference sequence). The junction had 11 bases not matched to a gene; V was cut back by 2 bases and J by 5 bases. This CDR3 contains 17 residues. The CDR3 region has the DNA TGTGCCAGTAGTATATTAAAGGGAGGGCCCCAGACCGGGGAGCTGTTTTTT. Protein: CASSILKGGPQTGELFF.

The chain is built from TRBV12-3 or TRBV12-4 and TRBJ1-2; D is perhaps TRBD1 (5 bases). Trimming took 5 bases from V and 2 from J, leaving 9 bases between them. CDR3 length: 13 amino acids. The CDR3 bases are TGTGCCAGCAGTCCCCAGGGAAACTATGGCTACACCTTC. It translates to CASSPQGNYGYTF.

This chain's CDR3 is CATSDNRHPNQPQHF. The CDR3 DNA follows: TGTGCCACCAGTGATAATCGACACCCCAATCAGCCCCAGCATTTT. This chain connects TRBV24-1 to TRBJ1-5; D remains ambiguous. CDR3 size: 15 residues. CDR1 is KGHDR, CDR2 SFDVKD, per germline. The V and J ends lost 3 bases and 3 bases respectively, with 11 bases between them.

This clone was detected once. The rearrangement links TRBV28 to TRBJ2-2; a possible D gene is TRBD2 (6 bases). The V and J ends lost 7 bases and 6 bases respectively, with 15 bases between them. The CDR3 runs 14 residues. Germline V gives CDR1 MDHEN, CDR2 SYDVKM. The DNA of the CDR3 is TGTGCCAGCACTATTCGGGGGTGGGCCGGGGAGCTGTTTTTT. This gives the protein CASTIRGWAGELFF.

V gene TRBV2 combines with J gene TRBJ2-5, with TRBD2 as a possible D gene (5 bases). The CDR3 is 12 residues long. Germline CDR1 reads SNHLY; CDR2 reads FYNNEI. V was clipped by 6 bases and J by 5 bases, with 10 bases between them. The CDR3 sequence is CASSRTEETQYF. Written as DNA, the CDR3 is TGTGCCAGCAGCAGGACTGAGGAGACCCAGTACTTC.

The chain recombines TRBV5-4 with TRBJ2-3; a possible D gene is TRBD2 (5 bases). This CDR3 is 14 amino acids long. V was trimmed by 4 bases and J by 1 base, leaving 10 bases between them. Germline CDR1 reads SGHNT; CDR2 reads YYREEE (reference sequence). CDR3 bases: TGTGCCAGCAGCCTGGACGGGGGCACAGATACGCAGTATTTT. Amino acid sequence: CASSLDGGTDTQYF.

This clone appeared a few times. The gene calls are TRBV7-9 and TRBJ1-3; the D is unclear. Germline CDR1 and CDR2: SEHNR and FQNEAQ (reference sequence). Trimming stripped 2 bases from V and 1 base from J, with 6 bases between. There are 14 residues in the CDR3. CDR3 bases: TGTGCCAGCAGCTTATCCGGGTCTGGAAACACCATATATTTT. It is translated as CASSLSGSGNTIYF.

This sequence joins TRBV3-1 (or the pseudogene TRBV3-2) and TRBJ2-5; 11 bases are shared with TRBD1. Germline CDR1 reads LGHDT; CDR2 reads YNNKEL (reference sequence). The junction had 5 bases not matched to a gene; V was cut back by 5 bases and J by 0 bases. This CDR3 is built from 16 residues. In DNA, the CDR3 is TGTGCCAGCAGCAACCGGGACAGGGGGTACCAAGAGACCCAGTACTTC. It specifies CASSNRDRGYQETQYF.

The chain carries TRBV6-6 and TRBJ1-2; 10 bases match TRBD1. CDR1 is MNHNY, CDR2 SVGAGI, per germline (reference sequence). After removal of 5 bases from V and 8 bases from J, the junction contained 17 bases not matched to a gene. The CDR3 has 17 amino acids. CDR3 in DNA: TGTGCCAGCAGTCGACCCGGGACAGGGGATCCCCCGGGCGGCTACACCTTC. Protein sequence: CASSRPGTGDPPGGYTF.

The V gene is TRBV19, the J gene TRBJ2-7, with a possible D match to TRBD2 (6 bases). The CDR3 has 13 residues. Germline CDR1 reads LNHDA; CDR2 reads SQIVND (reference sequence). V was cut by 6 bases and J by 7 bases, with 16 bases left in between. In DNA form, the CDR3 reads TGTGCCAGTAGCCCACCGGGGGAGAGGGAGCAGTACTTC. Protein product: CASSPPGEREQYF.